Presented here are 8 T cell receptor beta chains from one specimen sequenced in a study of T cells after yellow fever vaccination. TCRdb recomputed calls from the 5' RACE reads with MiXCR, one row per CDR3 protein. The repertoire has 20,000 to 25,000 distinct CDR3 sequences, less than 3.5% of them found once; the top ten carry 0.75% to 1%. The sequenced sample was PBMCs, either bulk or a sorted T-cell subset (CD4+, CD8+, memory, or dextramer-sorted; not recorded which), obtained roughly 45 days after the first yellow fever vaccination. The receptors come from a young man who received the YFV17D yellow fever vaccine.

This clonotype was found many times. This sequence joins TRBV19 and TRBJ1-5, with TRBD1 identical over 7 bases. The CDR3 totals 15 residues. The V gene's germline CDR1 is LNHDA and CDR2 SQIVND (reference sequence). V dropped 2 bases and J dropped 5; count of bases not matched to a gene: 6. The CDR3 reads CASSIRKDRDQPQHF. The CDR3 DNA sequence: TGTGCCAGTAGTATACGAAAAGACAGGGATCAGCCCCAGCATTTT.

This clonotype appeared many times. The genes are TRBV20-1 and TRBJ1-5; TRBD1 matches 10 bases. The CDR3 loop spans 16 amino acids. V was pared by 0 bases and J by 9 bases, with 11 bases of the junction left unmatched. Germline V gene sequence: CDR1 DFQATT, CDR2 SNEGSKA (reference sequence). The CDR3 nucleotides read TGCAGTGCTAGAGATCGTGGGACAGGGGTCGGAGGGCCCCAGCATTTT. It is translated as CSARDRGTGVGGPQHF.

This clonotype has at least ten counts. The chain uses TRBV6-1 and TRBJ2-7; 9 nucleotides line up with TRBD1. V was pared by 5 bases and J by 2 bases, with 7 bases of the junction left unmatched. Per the germline V gene, CDR1 is MNHNS and CDR2 is SASEGT. The CDR3 has 15 amino acids. The CDR3 sequence is CASSKQTGGTYEQYF. The CDR3 region has the DNA TGTGCCAGCAGTAAGCAAACAGGGGGCACCTACGAGCAGTACTTC.

This clonotype was observed many times. This rearrangement joins TRBV2 to TRBJ2-7, with 7 bases identical to TRBD1. CDR1 and CDR2 from the germline V gene are SNHLY and FYNNEI. This CDR3 region has 18 residues. The J segment lost 7 bases and the V segment lost 5 bases, leaving 23 bases of the junction unmatched. CDR3 nucleotides: TGTGCCAGCAGTCCACCTCTACCTGACAGGGTCATAATTTCGGAGCAGTACTTC. This translates into CASSPPLPDRVIISEQYF.

This clonotype was seen many times. This CDR3 reads CSARDQGQGTYEQYF. CDR3 nucleotides: TGCAGTGCTAGAGATCAGGGACAGGGGACCTACGAGCAGTACTTC. This sequence joins TRBV20-1 and TRBJ2-7; 10 bases are shared with TRBD1. The CDR3 has 15 residues. Germline V gene sequence: CDR1 DFQATT, CDR2 SNEGSKA (reference sequence). V lost 0 bases, J lost 2 bases, and 4 bases stayed unmatched.

This clonotype was recorded at least ten times. This chain connects TRBV11-2 to TRBJ2-5; 11 nucleotides line up with TRBD2. V dropped 2 bases and J dropped 4; count of bases not matched to a gene: 6. The CDR3 is made up of 16 amino acids. Germline CDR1 is SGHAT and CDR2 is FQNNGV. The CDR3: CASSLSSLAGGETQYF. For the CDR3, the DNA is TGTGCCAGCAGCTTATCGAGTCTAGCGGGGGGAGAGACCCAGTACTTC.

This clonotype was found many times. The chain is built from TRBV5-1 and TRBJ1-1; TRBD1 might be the D (6 bases). Trimming took off 4 bases at V and 1 base at J, with 11 bases between the two ends. The CDR3 consists of 14 residues. Germline CDR1 reads SGHRS; CDR2 reads YFSETQ. The CDR3 DNA reads TGCGCCAGCAGCATACAGGGACCGAACACTGAAGCTTTCTTT. Residues: CASSIQGPNTEAFF.

This clonotype was seen repeatedly, ten times or more. The CDR3 protein is CASIVGQSNTGELFF. CDR3 DNA: TGTGCCAGCATCGTTGGGCAGTCGAACACCGGGGAGCTGTTTTTT. The chain combines TRBV7-2 with TRBJ2-2; D uncertain. The germline V and J ends were trimmed by 7 bases and 0 bases, with 12 bases remaining between them. The CDR3 loop spans 15 amino acids. Germline CDR1 reads SGHTA; CDR2 reads FQGNSA. Complete variable domain (other parts from reference TRBV7-2 and TRBJ2-2): GAGVSQSPSNKVTEKGKDVELRCDPISGHTALYWYRQSLGQGLEFLIYFQGNSAPDKSGLPSDRFSAERTGGSVSTLTIQRTQQEDSAVYLCASIVGQSNTGELFFGEGSRLTVL.